The present T cell receptor beta chain was sequenced within a study of beta chain features in type 1 diabetes. All of the isolated RNA was reverse transcribed, so expressed TCRB transcripts were sequenced. Assay: immunoSEQ multiplex PCR; the TCRdb copy retains only in-frame clones and omits some. Found here are nearly 700,000 clones, under 15% of them singletons; the top ten hold approximately 0.02%. Study results and caveats: Amplification by PCR could prefer shorter templates, with the same effect in patients and controls. Type 1 diabetes patients had TCRB CDR3s that were shorter (moderately but significantly so) in all four CD4+ subsets. Fewer insertions but more deletions were seen at VDJ junctions in type 1 diabetes patients.

Deletions cut 4 bases from V and 6 bases from J, with 13 bases between. CDR1 SGHRS and CDR2 YFSETQ come from the germline V gene. CDR3 length equals 13 residues. In this sample, this clone turned up a few times. The antigen is undetermined. The source is a man aged 18 to 30 with type 1 diabetes. The source material was naive CD4+ T cells from blood. The chain couples TRBV5-1 to TRBJ2-5, with a possible D match to TRBD1 (7 bases). The CDR3 DNA is TGCGCCAGCAGCATGGCAGGGGGGCAGACCCAGTACTTC. Protein: CASSMAGGQTQYF.